This TCR beta chain was identified during a study of blood T cell repertoires in COVID-19. Study background: Italy, Spain and the United States were the sources of the convalescent and acute COVID-19 samples. PBMCs, B-cell-depleted T cells, or T cells were the source of the cDNA or gDNA that made up the material.

V was trimmed by 0 bases and J by 7 bases, leaving 10 bases between them. This CDR3 is built from 13 residues. Per germline, CDR1 SGHRS and CDR2 YFSETQ. In the study's own analysis: Estimation of nucleated cell counts relied on the amplification of reference gene primers. Generated by immunoSEQ multiplex PCR, the TCRdb table keeps only in-frame clones and is missing some. From that table come the V and J calls and clone size; the DNA was used to work out D and trimming. The sample carries approximately 150,000 clones, approximately 86% recorded once. Which cohort a participant joined came from the clinical history participants gave. This clone was seen a handful of times.

The origin of this receptor is a woman aged 40 to 50 who had recovered from COVID-19. The material sequenced was PBMCs or T cells enriched from blood (not recorded which). The J gene is TRBJ1-2, the V gene TRBV5-1; maybe TRBD1 (5 bases). The CDR3 DNA reads TGCGCCAGCAGCTTGGCCGCAGGGCTTGGCTACACCTTC. This encodes CASSLAAGLGYTF.